Following are 30 T cell receptor beta chains from one sample sequenced in a study of T cell changes during pregnancy in multiple sclerosis. Clones were sequenced by immunoSEQ multiplex PCR, and TCRdb holds only the in-frame ones, with some missing. The sample has 85,000 to 130,000 clones, 90% to 95% seen once. Sequencing used peripheral blood, obtained before pregnancy. These receptors were taken from a female donor with multiple sclerosis, enrolled in a pregnancy study.

This chain joins TRBV18 and TRBJ2-3, with 9 bases aligning to TRBD2. The CDR3 is 15 residues long. CDR1 and CDR2 from the germline V gene are KGHSH and LQKENI. V trimming: 6 bases; J trimming: 0 bases; junction bases outside the gene matches: 4. The CDR3 loop is CASSSLAGSTDTQYF. For the CDR3, the DNA is TGTGCCAGCTCCTCGCTAGCGGGAAGCACAGATACGCAGTATTTT.

This rearrangement joins TRBV9 to TRBJ2-1; TRBD2 agrees at 15 bases. The germline V gene encodes CDR1 SGDLS and CDR2 YYNGEE. With V trimmed by 4 bases and J by 12 bases, 8 bases remained unmatched. This CDR3 is built from 15 residues. CDR3 amino acids: CASSIGLAGGEGQFF. CDR3 sequence (DNA): TGTGCCAGCAGCATCGGACTAGCGGGGGGGGAAGGGCAGTTCTTC.

This chain joins TRBV9 and TRBJ2-3; 13 bases fit TRBD2. This CDR3 contains 18 residues. V lost 0 bases to trimming and J lost 6 bases; unmatched junction nucleotides: 10. In germline, CDR1 is SGDLS, CDR2 YYNGEE. In DNA form, the CDR3 reads TGTGCCAGCAGCGTAGGACTAGCGGGAGGACCGAGGACTGATACGCAGTATTTT. Protein sequence: CASSVGLAGGPRTDTQYF.

V gene TRBV7-2 combines with J gene TRBJ1-1; unclear D gene. Germline V CDR1 and CDR2: SGHTA, FQGNSA. Trimming removed 0 bases from V and 5 bases from J, with 13 bases in between. CDR3 length: 15 amino acids. The chain's CDR3 is CASSLAGSRGTEAFF. CDR3 coding DNA: TGTGCCAGCAGCTTAGCCGGGTCGCGGGGAACTGAAGCTTTCTTT.

The V call is TRBV27, the J call TRBJ2-4, with 7 bases identical to TRBD2. The CDR3 is made up of 13 amino acids. Germline-derived CDR1 and CDR2 are MNHEY and SMNVEV (reference sequence). Trimming at V came to 6 bases and at J to 1 base, leaving 0 bases not matched to a gene. CDR3 sequence reads: CASSGGAKNIQYF. The CDR3 coding sequence is TGTGCCAGCAGCGGGGGGGCCAAAAACATTCAGTACTTC.

The chain couples TRBV28 to TRBJ1-2; 11 nucleotides agree with TRBD1. Trimming took 10 bases from V and 7 from J; bases not matched to a gene: 17. Germline CDR1 is MDHEN and CDR2 is SYDVKM. This CDR3 region has 16 residues. The CDR3 reads CATPADRGRLTSGYTF. The CDR3 DNA is TGTGCCACCCCGGCGGACAGGGGGCGCCTCACGAGTGGCTACACCTTC.

This sequence joins TRBV7-9 and TRBJ2-1; 11 bases are shared with TRBD1. The CDR3 is made up of 16 amino acids. The V and J ends lost 2 bases and 6 bases, in that order; junction bases with no gene match: 6. Germline V gives CDR1 SEHNR, CDR2 FQNEAQ (reference sequence). The CDR3 region is CASSLTGTGGSNEQFF. CDR3 nucleotides: TGTGCCAGCAGCTTAACCGGGACAGGGGGTTCCAATGAGCAGTTCTTC.

The rearrangement joins TRBV5-1 to TRBJ1-1; D is possibly TRBD1 (5 bases). This CDR3 spans 14 amino acids. V lost 2 bases to trimming and J lost 1 base, with 9 bases between them. Germline CDR1 SGHRS, CDR2 YFSETQ. In DNA, the CDR3 is TGCGCCAGCAGCTTAGGGGTATCGAACACTGAAGCTTTCTTT. Translated: CASSLGVSNTEAFF. Variable domain in full (rest from reference TRBV5-1 and TRBJ1-1): KAGVTQTPRYLIKTRGQQVTLSCSPISGHRSVSWYQQTPGQGLQFLFEYFSETQRNKGNFPGRFSGRQFSNSRSEMNVSTLELGDSALYLCASSLGVSNTEAFFGQGTRLTVV.

The chain employs TRBV2 and TRBJ1-2, with 7 bases fitting TRBD1. V lost 4 bases, J lost 4 bases, and 6 bases stayed unmatched. From germline, CDR1 is SNHLY and CDR2 FYNNEI. CDR3 length: 14 residues. Written as DNA, the CDR3 is TGTGCCAGCAGTGGGGTGGGACAGACCTATGGCTACACCTTC. Protein: CASSGVGQTYGYTF.

The CDR3, as DNA: TGCGCCAGCAGTCTGGGCGTGAACTCCTACGAGCAGTACTTC. Translated, it gives CASSLGVNSYEQYF. The genes are TRBV5-1 and TRBJ2-7, with no clear D. Per germline, CDR1 SGHRS and CDR2 YFSETQ. CDR3 size: 14 residues. V was shortened by 5 bases and J by 0 bases, with 12 bases between the two germline ends.

The chain employs TRBV10-3 and TRBJ2-7; D remains unclear. Trimming pared 2 bases from V and 2 bases from J, leaving 10 bases between. Per germline, CDR1 ENHRY and CDR2 SYGVKD. The CDR3 is 14 residues long. The CDR3 sequence is CAISEGPPAYEQYF. CDR3 sequence (DNA): TGTGCCATCAGTGAGGGTCCCCCGGCCTACGAGCAGTACTTC.

The chain joins TRBV5-1 to TRBJ2-3; 13 positions agree with TRBD2. Germline trimming cut 3 bases from V and 3 bases from J; bases unmatched to any gene: 7. Germline V lookup: CDR1 SGHRS, CDR2 YFSETQ. CDR3 length: 17 amino acids. Here the CDR3 reads CASSWTSGRWTTDTQYF. CDR3 coding DNA: TGCGCCAGCAGCTGGACTAGCGGGAGATGGACGACAGATACGCAGTATTTT. Using reference TRBV5-1 and TRBJ2-3 for the parts outside the CDR3, the full variable domain is KAGVTQTPRYLIKTRGQQVTLSCSPISGHRSVSWYQQTPGQGLQFLFEYFSETQRNKGNFPGRFSGRQFSNSRSEMNVSTLELGDSALYLCASSWTSGRWTTDTQYFGPGTRLTVL.

The rearrangement links TRBV7-2 to TRBJ2-5, with a possible D match to TRBD2 (5 bases). This CDR3 is built from 15 residues. The V end lost 5 bases, the J end lost 5 bases, and 18 bases lay between the germline ends. The germline gives CDR1 SGHTA, CDR2 FQGNSA. The CDR3 reads CASSLLRGAEETQYF. Here the CDR3 DNA reads TGTGCCAGCAGCCTCCTCCGAGGAGCGGAGGAGACCCAGTACTTC.

The chain combines TRBV4-1 with TRBJ2-7; no reliable D call. There are 14 residues in the CDR3. Germline values: CDR1 MGHRA, CDR2 YSYEKL. Between the trimmed V and J ends, which lost 2 bases and 3 bases, there was a span of 11 bases. The CDR3 coding sequence is TGCGCCAGCAGCCAACGAGGCCTCCTCTACGAGCAGTACTTC. It encodes CASSQRGLLYEQYF.

V gene TRBV10-3 combines with J gene TRBJ2-3; TRBD2 aligns across 7 bases. Germline V lookup: CDR1 ENHRY, CDR2 SYGVKD. The CDR3 sequence is 11 residues long. Unmatched junction bases numbered 4, after V lost 10 bases and J lost 6 bases. The CDR3 coding sequence is TGTGCCACGCGACTAGCTGATACGCAGTATTTT. Amino acids: CATRLADTQYF.

This chain links TRBV29-1 with TRBJ1-1, with 9 bases aligning to TRBD1. V dropped 3 bases and J dropped 6; count of bases not matched to a gene: 8. The CDR3 consists of 14 residues. Germline V gives CDR1 SQVTM, CDR2 ANQGSEA. The CDR3 sequence is CSVDNRGRKPEAFF. DNA for the CDR3: TGCAGCGTTGATAACAGGGGGCGCAAACCTGAAGCTTTCTTT.

The chain combines TRBV7-6 with TRBJ1-2; 8 nucleotides match TRBD1. The CDR3 covers 15 residues. V dropped 4 bases and J dropped 6; count of bases not matched to a gene: 10. Germline V gene sequence: CDR1 SGHVS, CDR2 FNYEAQ. The chain's CDR3 is CASSSGTGIRDGYTF. The DNA of the CDR3 is TGTGCCAGCAGCTCCGGGACAGGTATACGCGATGGCTACACCTTC. The whole variable domain, filled in from reference TRBV7-6 and TRBJ1-2, reads GAGVSQSPRYKVTKRGQDVALRCDPISGHVSLYWYRQALGQGPEFLTYFNYEAQQDKSGLPNDRFSAERPEGSISTLTIQRTEQRDSAMYRCASSSGTGIRDGYTFGSGTRLTVV.

The chain links TRBV5-1 to TRBJ2-7; D is possibly TRBD2 (6 bases). The V end was cut by 4 bases, the J end by 3 bases, with 17 bases between. Germline values: CDR1 SGHRS, CDR2 YFSETQ. The CDR3 spans 15 residues. The CDR3 is CASSRDGSSIYEQYF. The CDR3 nucleotides are TGCGCCAGCAGCCGAGACGGGAGTTCAATCTACGAGCAGTACTTC.

The rearrangement uses TRBV5-1 and TRBJ2-5, with D possibly being TRBD2 (6 bases). Germline CDR1 and CDR2: SGHRS and YFSETQ. CDR3 length equals 13 residues. V was cut by 6 bases and J by 4 bases, with 13 bases left in between. Written as DNA, the CDR3 is TGCGCCAGCACCAGGGAGGCCGGAGAGACCCAGTACTTC. It specifies CASTREAGETQYF.

The chain couples TRBV5-1 to TRBJ1-2; no clear D gene. This CDR3 contains 15 residues. Germline V gene data show CDR1 as SGHRS and CDR2 as YFSETQ. V shed 3 bases and J shed 4 bases, with 16 bases lying between them. CDR3 nucleotide sequence: TGCGCCAGCAGCTATGACACTCCACGGGGCTATGGCTACACCTTC. Protein product: CASSYDTPRGYGYTF.

The chain combines TRBV7-8 with TRBJ2-1; 9 nucleotides align to TRBD2. The CDR3 covers 17 residues. Losses at the gene ends were 2 bases for V and 0 bases for J; bases not matched to a gene: 5. From germline, CDR1 is SGHVS and CDR2 FQNEAQ. In DNA, the CDR3 is TGTGCCAGCAGCTTATACCGACTAGCGGACTCCTACAATGAGCAGTTCTTC. This codes for CASSLYRLADSYNEQFF.

This clone was observed a single time. The chain joins TRBV5-1 to TRBJ1-3; TRBD1 might be the D (6 bases). In germline, CDR1 is SGHRS, CDR2 YFSETQ. The CDR3 totals 17 residues. Trimming removed 3 bases at V and 3 bases at J, with 19 bases between. In DNA form, the CDR3 reads TGCGCCAGCAGCTACGGGGGGCTGACAGATTATGGAAACACCATATATTTT. Residues: CASSYGGLTDYGNTIYF.

This chain links TRBV27 with TRBJ2-7; TRBD1 is a possible D gene (6 bases). This CDR3 is built from 15 residues. The ends were cut back, 7 bases at V and 0 bases at J, with 16 bases in the middle. Germline lookup yields CDR1 MNHEY and CDR2 SMNVEV (reference sequence). For the CDR3, the DNA is TGTGCCAGCACCCGAACAGGGTACGGCTCCTACGAGCAGTACTTC. Translating it yields CASTRTGYGSYEQYF.

The rearrangement uses TRBV7-6 and TRBJ2-7, with 12 bases that match TRBD2. The CDR3 is 16 residues long. Germline trimming cut 1 base from V and 3 bases from J; bases unmatched to any gene: 4. CDR1 and CDR2 from the germline V gene are SGHVS and FNYEAQ. CDR3 nucleotide sequence: TGTGCCAGCAGCTTAGGGACTAGCGGGACCCTCTACGAGCAGTACTTC. Protein product: CASSLGTSGTLYEQYF.

The chain joins TRBV19 to TRBJ2-1, with 11 positions matching TRBD2. After removal of 5 bases from V and 4 bases from J, the junction contained 13 bases not matched to a gene. Germline CDR1 is LNHDA and CDR2 is SQIVND (reference sequence). The CDR3 totals 18 residues. The CDR3 spells CASSGRTSGLTLYNEQFF. The CDR3 nucleotides read TGTGCCAGTAGTGGGCGGACTAGCGGGCTAACCCTTTACAATGAGCAGTTCTTC.

The V gene is TRBV13, the J gene TRBJ1-2; weak D call: TRBD1 (5 bases). The germline CDR1 and CDR2 sequences are PRHDT and FYEKMQ (reference sequence). Trimming cost V 4 bases and J 8 bases, with 26 bases left between them. There are 17 residues in the CDR3. The CDR3 protein is CASSSLDRLAPGGGYTF. The CDR3 DNA follows: TGTGCCAGCAGCTCTTTAGACAGACTGGCGCCCGGGGGGGGCTACACCTTC.

This chain joins TRBV7-2 and TRBJ2-3; 10 bases align to TRBD2. Germline trimming cut 5 bases from V and 6 bases from J; bases unmatched to any gene: 14. From germline, CDR1 is SGHTA and CDR2 FQGNSA. The CDR3 extends over 17 amino acids. The CDR3 loop reads CASSRYRAGGPFDTQYF. The DNA for the CDR3 is TGTGCCAGCAGCCGTTATAGAGCGGGAGGGCCCTTTGATACGCAGTATTTT.

J is TRBJ2-1 and V is TRBV9, with TRBD2 matching 8 bases. The germline V gene encodes CDR1 SGDLS and CDR2 YYNGEE. V was clipped by 2 bases and J by 5 bases; unmatched bases: 6. The CDR3 totals 15 residues. This CDR3 is CASSVSGGAHNEQFF. The CDR3 DNA sequence: TGTGCCAGCAGCGTCTCGGGAGGGGCACACAATGAGCAGTTCTTC.

This clone appeared once. The chain couples TRBV5-1 to TRBJ2-2; no clear D gene. The CDR3 spans 15 residues. Trimming removed 3 bases at V and 3 bases at J, with 12 bases between. Germline V CDR1 and CDR2: SGHRS, YFSETQ. For the CDR3, the DNA is TGCGCCAGCAGCTCCGATTTGGCCTACACCGGGGAGCTGTTTTTT. It is translated as CASSSDLAYTGELFF.

The V call is TRBV6-5, the J call TRBJ1-1; TRBD1 agrees at 7 bases. CDR3 size: 14 residues. Germline V lookup: CDR1 MNHEY, CDR2 SVGAGI. V was pared by 6 bases and J by 0 bases, with 4 bases of the junction left unmatched. The CDR3 region is CASRWDSMNTEAFF. Written as DNA, the CDR3 is TGTGCCAGCAGATGGGACAGCATGAACACTGAAGCTTTCTTT.